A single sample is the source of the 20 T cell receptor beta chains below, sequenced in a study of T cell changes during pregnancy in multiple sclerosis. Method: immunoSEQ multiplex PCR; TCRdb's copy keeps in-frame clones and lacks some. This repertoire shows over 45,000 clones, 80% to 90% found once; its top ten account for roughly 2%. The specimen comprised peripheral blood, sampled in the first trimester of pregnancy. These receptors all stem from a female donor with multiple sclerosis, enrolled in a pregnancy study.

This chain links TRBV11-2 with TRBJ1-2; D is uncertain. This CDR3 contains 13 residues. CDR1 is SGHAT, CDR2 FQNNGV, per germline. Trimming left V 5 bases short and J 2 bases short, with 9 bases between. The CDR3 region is CASSPGGNYGYTF. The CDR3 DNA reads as TGTGCCAGCAGCCCGGGAGGGAACTATGGCTACACCTTC.

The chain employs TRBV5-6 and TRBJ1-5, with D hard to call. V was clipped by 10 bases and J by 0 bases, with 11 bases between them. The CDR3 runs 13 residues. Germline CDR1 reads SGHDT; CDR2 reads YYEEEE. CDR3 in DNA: TGTGCCCGGAGCCCGATTAGCAATCAGCCCCAGCATTTT. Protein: CARSPISNQPQHF.

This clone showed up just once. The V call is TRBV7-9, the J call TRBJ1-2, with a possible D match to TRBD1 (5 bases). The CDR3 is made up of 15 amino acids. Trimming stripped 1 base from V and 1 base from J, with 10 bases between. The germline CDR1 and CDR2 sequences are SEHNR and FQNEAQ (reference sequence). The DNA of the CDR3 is TGTGCCAGCAGCTTAGACAGGTGGAGTAACTATGGCTACACCTTC. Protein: CASSLDRWSNYGYTF.

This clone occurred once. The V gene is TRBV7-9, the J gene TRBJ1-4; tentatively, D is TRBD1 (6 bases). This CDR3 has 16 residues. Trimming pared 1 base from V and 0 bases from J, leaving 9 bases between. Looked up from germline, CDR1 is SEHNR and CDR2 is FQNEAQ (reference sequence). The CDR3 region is CASSLVRTATNEKLFF. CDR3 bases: TGTGCCAGCAGCTTAGTTCGGACAGCAACTAATGAAAAACTGTTTTTT.

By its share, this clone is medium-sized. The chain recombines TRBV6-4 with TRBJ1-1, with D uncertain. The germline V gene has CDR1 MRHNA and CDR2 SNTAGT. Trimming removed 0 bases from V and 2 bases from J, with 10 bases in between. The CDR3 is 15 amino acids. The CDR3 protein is CASSDSPEGNTEAFF. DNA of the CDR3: TGTGCCAGCAGTGACTCCCCGGAGGGAAACACTGAAGCTTTCTTT.

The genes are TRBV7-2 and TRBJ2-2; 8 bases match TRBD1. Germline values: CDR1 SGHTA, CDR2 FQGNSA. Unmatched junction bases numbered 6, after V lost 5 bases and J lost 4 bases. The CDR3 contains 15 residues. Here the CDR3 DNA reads TGTGCCAGCAGCCTTCACGGGACAGGCACCGGGGAGCTGTTTTTT. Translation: CASSLHGTGTGELFF.

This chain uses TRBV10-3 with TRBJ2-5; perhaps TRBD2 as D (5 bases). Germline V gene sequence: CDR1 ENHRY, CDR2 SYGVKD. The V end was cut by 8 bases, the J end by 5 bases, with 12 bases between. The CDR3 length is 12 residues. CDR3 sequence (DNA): TGTGCCATCGCACCGACGGGGGAGACCCAGTACTTC. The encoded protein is CAIAPTGETQYF.

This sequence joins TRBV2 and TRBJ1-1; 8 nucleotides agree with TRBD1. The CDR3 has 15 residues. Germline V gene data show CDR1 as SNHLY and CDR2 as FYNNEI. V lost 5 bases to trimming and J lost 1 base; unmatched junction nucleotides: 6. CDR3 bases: TGTGCCAGCAGTACCCAGGGGGCTTCGAACACTGAAGCTTTCTTT. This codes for CASSTQGASNTEAFF.

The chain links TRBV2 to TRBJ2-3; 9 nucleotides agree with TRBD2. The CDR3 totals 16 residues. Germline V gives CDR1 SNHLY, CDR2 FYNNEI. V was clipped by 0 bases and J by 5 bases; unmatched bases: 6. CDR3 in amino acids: CASSEARTSAKDTQYF. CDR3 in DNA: TGTGCCAGCAGTGAAGCGAGGACTAGCGCGAAAGATACGCAGTATTTT.

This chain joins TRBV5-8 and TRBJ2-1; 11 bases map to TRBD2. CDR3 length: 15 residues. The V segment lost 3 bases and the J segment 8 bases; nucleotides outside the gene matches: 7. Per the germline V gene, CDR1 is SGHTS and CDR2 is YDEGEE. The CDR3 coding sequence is TGTGCCAGCAGCTGGCTAGCGGGGGGAGTGTATGAGCAGTTCTTC. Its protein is CASSWLAGGVYEQFF.

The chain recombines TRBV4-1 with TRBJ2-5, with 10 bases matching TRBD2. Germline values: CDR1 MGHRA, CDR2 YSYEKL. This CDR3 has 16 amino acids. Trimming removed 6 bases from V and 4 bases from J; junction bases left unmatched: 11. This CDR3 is CASRLSGGETGETQYF. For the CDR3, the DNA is TGCGCCAGCAGACTAAGCGGGGGGGAAACGGGAGAGACCCAGTACTTC.

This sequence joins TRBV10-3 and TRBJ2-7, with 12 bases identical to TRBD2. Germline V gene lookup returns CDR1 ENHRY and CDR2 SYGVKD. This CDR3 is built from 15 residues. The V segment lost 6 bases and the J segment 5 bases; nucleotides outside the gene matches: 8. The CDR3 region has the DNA TGTGCCATCAGCCCGACTAGCGGGGGTGCCCACGAGCAGTACTTC. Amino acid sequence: CAISPTSGGAHEQYF.

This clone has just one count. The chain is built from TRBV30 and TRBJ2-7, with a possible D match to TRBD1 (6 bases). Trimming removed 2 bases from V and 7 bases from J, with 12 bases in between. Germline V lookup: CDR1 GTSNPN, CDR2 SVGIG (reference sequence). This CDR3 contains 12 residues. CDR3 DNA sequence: TGTGCCTGGAGTCGACAGGTTGATGAGCAGTACTTC. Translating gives CAWSRQVDEQYF.

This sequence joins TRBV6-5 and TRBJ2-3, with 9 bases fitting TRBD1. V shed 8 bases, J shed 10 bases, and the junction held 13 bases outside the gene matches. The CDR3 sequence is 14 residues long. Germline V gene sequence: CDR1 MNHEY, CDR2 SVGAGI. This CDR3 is CASAGQGKLYAQYF. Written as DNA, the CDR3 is TGTGCCAGCGCCGGACAGGGGAAGCTATATGCGCAGTATTTT.

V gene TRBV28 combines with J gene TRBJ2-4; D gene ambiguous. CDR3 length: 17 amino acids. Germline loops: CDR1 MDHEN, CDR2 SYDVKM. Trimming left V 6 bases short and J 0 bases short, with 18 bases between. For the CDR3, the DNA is TGTGCCAGCAGCTCCTCCGGCCAGGATGTAGCCAAAAACATTCAGTACTTC. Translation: CASSSSGQDVAKNIQYF.

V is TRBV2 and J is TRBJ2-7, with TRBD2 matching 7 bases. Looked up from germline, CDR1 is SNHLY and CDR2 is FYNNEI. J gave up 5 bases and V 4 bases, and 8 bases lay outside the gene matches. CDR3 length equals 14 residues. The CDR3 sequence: CASSAGGISDEQYF. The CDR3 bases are TGTGCCAGCAGTGCGGGGGGTATCAGTGACGAGCAGTACTTC.

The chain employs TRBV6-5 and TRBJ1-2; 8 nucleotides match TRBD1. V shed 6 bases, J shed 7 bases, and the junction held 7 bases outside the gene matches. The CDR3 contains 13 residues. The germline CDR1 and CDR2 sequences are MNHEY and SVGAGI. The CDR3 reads CASSWTGRVGYTF. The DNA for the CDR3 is TGTGCCAGCAGCTGGACAGGGAGGGTTGGCTACACCTTC.

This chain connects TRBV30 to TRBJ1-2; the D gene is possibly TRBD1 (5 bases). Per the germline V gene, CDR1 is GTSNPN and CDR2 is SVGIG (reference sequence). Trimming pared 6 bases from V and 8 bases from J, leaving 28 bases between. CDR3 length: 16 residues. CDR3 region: CACPTGNGWRGNGYTF. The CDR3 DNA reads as TGTGCCTGCCCAACGGGTAACGGGTGGAGGGGAAACGGCTACACCTTC.

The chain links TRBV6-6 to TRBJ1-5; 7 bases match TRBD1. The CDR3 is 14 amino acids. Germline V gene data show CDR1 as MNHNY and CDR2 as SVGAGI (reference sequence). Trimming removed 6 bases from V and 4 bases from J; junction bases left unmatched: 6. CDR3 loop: CASRDTGANQPQHF. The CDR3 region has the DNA TGTGCCAGCAGGGATACAGGGGCAAATCAGCCCCAGCATTTT.

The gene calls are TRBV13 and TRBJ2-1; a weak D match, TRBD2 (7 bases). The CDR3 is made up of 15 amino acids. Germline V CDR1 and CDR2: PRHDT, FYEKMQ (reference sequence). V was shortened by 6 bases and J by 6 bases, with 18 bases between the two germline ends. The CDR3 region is CASSRGGASLNEQFF. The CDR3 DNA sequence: TGTGCCAGCAGTCGAGGGGGGGCTAGCCTCAATGAGCAGTTCTTC.